This T cell receptor beta chain was profiled in a study of T cells in Graves' hyperthyroidism and ophthalmopathy. Study-wide points: Ophthalmopathy was told apart from stable hyperthyroidism by a 13 V-J model. Researchers found most expanded thyroid clonotypes above 0.001 in blood as well.

The CDR3 is 13 residues long. The V end was cut by 4 bases, the J end by 4 bases, with 12 bases between. CDR1 is SGHRS, CDR2 YFSETQ, per germline. This clonotype was observed at least ten times. The target antigen is unknown. Amplified regions were TCR beta CDR3 sequences from RNA transcripts. The HTBI set primed first-round TCR CDR3 RT-PCR. TCRdb re-called the multiplex PCR reads through MiXCR, storing one row per CDR3 protein. The top ten hold roughly 33% of the sample, which has a few hundred thousand distinct CDR3 sequences, about 13% seen once. Pregnant or lactating patients were excluded, as were those with uncontrolled infection or other autoimmune disease.

The source material was blood. The receptor comes from a woman between 40 and 50 years old with Graves' ophthalmopathy. The chain links TRBV5-1 to TRBJ2-7, with D possibly matching TRBD1 (5 bases). The CDR3 spells CASSKQGEYEQYF. The CDR3 nucleotides read TGCGCCAGCAGCAAACAAGGGGAATACGAGCAGTACTTC.